The rows below give T cell receptor beta chains drawn from one sample of a study of T-cell memory formation after mild COVID-19. Each CDR3 protein gets one entry after TCRdb re-called the 5' RACE reads with MiXCR. The table lists under 600,000 distinct CDR3 sequences, about a fifth of them singletons. Sequencing was done on a sample of PBMCs or a T cell subset sorted from them (not recorded which). Receptors were obtained from an adult woman who had mild COVID-19 (a few samples of this study predate the infection). Cell type and time point are not known. The CDR3 runs from the conserved cysteine through the conserved F or W. A D gene is named only where the DNA matches it firmly. Clone size, where shown, is once, few, many, or a class for clones that have expanded.

j_gene: TRBJ1-1
abundance: NA
d_gene: TRBD1
v_gene: TRBV12-3/TRBV12-4
CDR3nt: TGTGCCAGCAGGACAGGGGTTACTATGAACACTGAAGCTTTCTTT
CDR3aa: CASRTGVTMNTEAFF

j_gene: TRBJ2-1
abundance: NA
d_gene: TRBD1
v_gene: TRBV20-1
CDR3nt: TGCAGTGCTAGAGTTTCGGACAGGGGAAACAATGAGCAGTTCTTC
CDR3aa: CSARVSDRGNNEQFF

j_gene: TRBJ2-7
abundance: NA
d_gene: NA
v_gene: TRBV24-1
CDR3nt: TGTGCCACCAGTGATCAAAAGCCGCGACCCGTATACGAGCAGTACTTC
CDR3aa: CATSDQKPRPVYEQYF

j_gene: TRBJ2-5
abundance: NA
d_gene: TRBD2
v_gene: TRBV5-6
CDR3nt: TGTGCCAGCAGCTTGTGGACTAGCGGGAGTCAAGAGACCCAGTACTTC
CDR3aa: CASSLWTSGSQETQYF

j_gene: TRBJ2-2
abundance: once
d_gene: NA
v_gene: TRBV25-1
CDR3nt: TGTGCCAGCAGCAGGGACCCAGGGCAGGGCACCGGGGAGCTGTTTTTT
CDR3aa: CASSRDPGQGTGELFF

j_gene: TRBJ2-5
abundance: few
d_gene: TRBD2
v_gene: TRBV19
CDR3nt: TGTGCCAGTAGGGGACTAGCGGGAGTAAAAGAGACCCAGTACTTC
CDR3aa: CASRGLAGVKETQYF

j_gene: TRBJ2-3
abundance: many
d_gene: NA
v_gene: TRBV28
CDR3nt: TGTGCCAGCAGTTTCCGTCCCGAGGACCCCGTGACAGATACGCAGTATTTT
CDR3aa: CASSFRPEDPVTDTQYF

j_gene: TRBJ2-3
abundance: NA
d_gene: TRBD2
v_gene: TRBV28
CDR3nt: TGTGCCAGCAGTCCCCTAGCGGGGGGGCTGGGGCTGGCAGATACGCAGTATTTT
CDR3aa: CASSPLAGGLGLADTQYF

j_gene: TRBJ2-3
abundance: NA
d_gene: NA
v_gene: TRBV5-1
CDR3nt: TGCGCCAGCAGCTTGTTGCGGGGAGCAGATACGCAGTATTTT
CDR3aa: CASSLLRGADTQYF

j_gene: TRBJ2-7
abundance: NA
d_gene: TRBD2
v_gene: TRBV7-2
CDR3nt: TGTGCCAGCAGCCTTACTTCTAGCGGGCAATCCTACGAGCAGTACTTC
CDR3aa: CASSLTSSGQSYEQYF

j_gene: TRBJ2-4
abundance: few
d_gene: NA
v_gene: TRBV29-1
CDR3nt: TGCAGCGTTGGAGATGGTGGGATAAAGGTTGACATTCAGTACTTC
CDR3aa: CSVGDGGIKVDIQYF

j_gene: TRBJ2-1
abundance: NA
d_gene: NA
v_gene: TRBV12-3/TRBV12-4
CDR3nt: TGTGCCAGCAGGTATCTAAATGAGCAGTTCTTC
CDR3aa: CASRYLNEQFF